Below are 8 T cell receptor beta chains sequenced from a single sample in a study of graft-versus-host responses after intestinal transplantation. Antigens of these TCRs are unknown. Method: immunoSEQ multiplex PCR; TCRdb's copy keeps in-frame clones and lacks some. The sample consists of about 71,000 clones, about 92% of them appearing once. The sample was unstimulated CD8+ T cells sorted from spleen or lymph node cells, taken before intestinal transplant. These receptors all come from a human donor who received an intestinal transplant.

The chain couples TRBV4-1 to TRBJ1-2; D gene unclear. The CDR3 spans 11 residues. The ends were cut back, 1 base at V and 6 bases at J, with 3 bases in the middle. In germline, CDR1 is MGHRA, CDR2 YSYEKL. CDR3 amino acids: CASSQGDGYTF. CDR3 coding DNA: TGCGCCAGCAGCCAAGGAGATGGCTACACCTTC.

This chain links TRBV10-2 with TRBJ2-5, with 9 bases lining up with TRBD2. V lost 7 bases, J lost 9 bases, and 15 bases stayed unmatched. This CDR3 is built from 15 residues. Germline CDR1 WSHSY, CDR2 SAAADI. The CDR3 reads CASKRGLAPGGAQYF. The CDR3 DNA is TGCGCCAGCAAAAGGGGACTAGCCCCGGGAGGGGCCCAGTACTTC.

In regard to this clone: Additional DNA sequences in this sample encode the identical CDR3. The V gene is TRBV6-5, the J gene TRBJ2-1, with D tentatively TRBD2 (7 bases). This CDR3 is built from 14 residues. Trimming removed 3 bases from V and 10 bases from J, with 16 bases in between. The germline V gene encodes CDR1 MNHEY and CDR2 SVGAGI. Written as DNA, the CDR3 is TGTGCCAGCAGTTATGGTGGGGGGGCAAGGGAGCAGTTCTTC. Translating it yields CASSYGGGAREQFF.

The rearrangement links TRBV9 to TRBJ2-1; possible D gene TRBD1, 6 bases. The CDR3 spans 17 residues. CDR1 SGDLS and CDR2 YYNGEE come from the germline V gene. Deletions cut 4 bases from V and 0 bases from J, with 17 bases between. The CDR3 reads CASSRYPGQSSYNEQFF. The CDR3 DNA reads TGTGCCAGCAGCAGATACCCGGGACAAAGCTCCTACAATGAGCAGTTCTTC.

The chain couples TRBV12-5 to TRBJ1-5, with TRBD1 matching over 9 bases. This CDR3 has 17 amino acids. Germline V CDR1 and CDR2: LGHNT, FRNRAP. Trimming removed 1 base from V and 5 bases from J; junction bases left unmatched: 9. The CDR3, as DNA: TGTGCTAGTGGTTTGGGATCCGGGACAGGGTTCGATCAGCCCCAGCATTTT. Protein: CASGLGSGTGFDQPQHF.

V gene TRBV13 combines with J gene TRBJ1-1; a weak D match, TRBD1 (5 bases). Trimming removed 5 bases from V and 1 base from J, with 14 bases in between. This CDR3 has 15 amino acids. The germline V gene has CDR1 PRHDT and CDR2 FYEKMQ (reference sequence). The CDR3 DNA reads TGTGCCAGCAGCCACTATGGGGCTGGGAACACTGAAGCTTTCTTT. Translating gives CASSHYGAGNTEAFF. Looking up the rest from reference TRBV13 and TRBJ1-1 gives the full variable domain: AAGVIQSPRHLIKEKRETATLKCYPIPRHDTVYWYQQGPGQDPQFLISFYEKMQSDKGSIPDRFSAQQFSDYHSELNMSSLELGDSALYFCASSHYGAGNTEAFFGQGTRLTVV.

The chain couples TRBV9 to TRBJ2-1; D is perhaps TRBD2 (7 bases). CDR1 and CDR2 (germline): SGDLS, YYNGEE. V was pared by 1 base and J by 0 bases, with 17 bases between. The CDR3 is made up of 18 amino acids. The CDR3 DNA follows: TGTGCCAGCAGCGTATTAGGGGGGGCCAGGAGCTCCTACAATGAGCAGTTCTTC. As protein: CASSVLGGARSSYNEQFF.

CDR3 residues: CASSLAGLAGGTDTQYF. The CDR3 DNA reads TGTGCCAGCAGCTTAGCAGGGCTGGCGGGGGGCACAGATACGCAGTATTTT. V is TRBV7-8 and J is TRBJ2-3, with TRBD2 identical over 7 bases. Germline-derived CDR1 and CDR2 are SGHVS and FQNEAQ. The CDR3 runs 17 residues. J gave up 1 base and V 0 bases, and 7 bases lay outside the gene matches.